The clone carrying this T cell receptor (beta chain) has more than one count but fewer than ten. Its target is not known. The data were obtained in a study of T-cell memory formation after mild COVID-19. On the study more broadly: TCR clusters showed largely donor specificity. Points from the study as a whole: The pre-infection memory compartment contained some responding clones, suggesting cross-reactive memory joined. A balance of CD4 and CD8 characterized clones contracting day 15 to 85, whereas later expanders leaned CD4+.

TCRdb processed the 5' RACE reads anew with MiXCR; each CDR3 protein has one entry. The profile shows around 300,000 distinct CDR3 sequences, around 15% of them singletons. Sequencing was done on a sample of PBMCs or a T cell subset sorted from them (not recorded which). The source of this sequence is a young man who had mild COVID-19 (a few samples of this study predate the infection). Cell type and time point are not known.

CDR3 sequence: CSVKNRGPGDIQYF. The DNA of the CDR3 is TGCAGCGTTAAAAACAGGGGGCCAGGAGACATTCAGTACTTC. The chain uses TRBV29-1 and TRBJ2-4, with 9 bases matching TRBD1. Trimming took 5 bases from V and 8 from J; bases not matched to a gene: 10. Germline CDR1 is SQVTM and CDR2 is ANQGSEA. The CDR3 spans 14 residues.